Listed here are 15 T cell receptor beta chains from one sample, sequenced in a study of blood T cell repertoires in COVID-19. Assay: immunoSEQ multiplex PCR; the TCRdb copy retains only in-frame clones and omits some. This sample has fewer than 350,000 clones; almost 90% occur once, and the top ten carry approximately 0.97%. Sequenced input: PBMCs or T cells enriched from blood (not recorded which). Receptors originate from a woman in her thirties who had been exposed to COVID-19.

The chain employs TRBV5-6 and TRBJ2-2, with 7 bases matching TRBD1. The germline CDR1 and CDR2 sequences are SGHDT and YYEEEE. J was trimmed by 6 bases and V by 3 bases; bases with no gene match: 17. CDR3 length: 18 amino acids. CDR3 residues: CASSSERKDRVRAGELFF. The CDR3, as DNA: TGTGCCAGCAGCTCCGAAAGAAAAGACAGGGTTCGGGCCGGGGAGCTGTTTTTT. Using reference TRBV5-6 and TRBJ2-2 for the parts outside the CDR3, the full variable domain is DAGVTQSPTHLIKTRGQQVTLRCSPKSGHDTVSWYQQALGQGPQFIFQYYEEEERQRGNFPDRFSGHQFPNYSSELNVNALLLGDSALYLCASSSERKDRVRAGELFFGEGSRLTVL.

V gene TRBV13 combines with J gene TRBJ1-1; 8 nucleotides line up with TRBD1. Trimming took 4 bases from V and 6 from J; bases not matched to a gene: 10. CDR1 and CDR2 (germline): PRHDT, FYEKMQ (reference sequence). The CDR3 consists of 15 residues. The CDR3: CASSSPQGAGSEAFF. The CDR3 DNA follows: TGTGCCAGCAGCTCGCCGCAGGGGGCTGGCTCTGAAGCTTTCTTT.

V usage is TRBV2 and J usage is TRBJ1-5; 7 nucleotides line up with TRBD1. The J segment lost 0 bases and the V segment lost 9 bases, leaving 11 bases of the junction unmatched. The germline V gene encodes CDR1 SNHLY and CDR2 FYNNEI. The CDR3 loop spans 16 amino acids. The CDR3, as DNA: TGTGCCAGGGGAAGGGACAGCAAACCTAGCAATCAGCCCCAGCATTTT. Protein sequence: CARGRDSKPSNQPQHF.

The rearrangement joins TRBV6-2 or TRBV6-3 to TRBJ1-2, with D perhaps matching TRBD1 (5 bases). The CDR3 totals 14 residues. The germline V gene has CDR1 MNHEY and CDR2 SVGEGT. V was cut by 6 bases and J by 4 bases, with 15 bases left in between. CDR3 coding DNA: TGTGCCAGCAGCCTAACGGGGGGTGGCTATGGCTACACCTTC. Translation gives CASSLTGGGYGYTF.

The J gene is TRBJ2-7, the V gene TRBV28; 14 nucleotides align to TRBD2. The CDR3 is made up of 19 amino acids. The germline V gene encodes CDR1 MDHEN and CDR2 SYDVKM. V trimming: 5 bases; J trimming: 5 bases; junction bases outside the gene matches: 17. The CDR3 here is CASSPLWTDGLAGGHEQYF. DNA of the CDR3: TGTGCCAGCAGTCCCCTCTGGACAGACGGACTAGCGGGAGGCCACGAGCAGTACTTC. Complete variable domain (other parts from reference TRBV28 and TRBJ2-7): DVKVTQSSRYLVKRTGEKVFLECVQDMDHENMFWYRQDPGLGLRLIYFSYDVKMKEKGDIPEGYSVSREKKERFSLILESASTNQTSMYLCASSPLWTDGLAGGHEQYFGPGTRLTVT.

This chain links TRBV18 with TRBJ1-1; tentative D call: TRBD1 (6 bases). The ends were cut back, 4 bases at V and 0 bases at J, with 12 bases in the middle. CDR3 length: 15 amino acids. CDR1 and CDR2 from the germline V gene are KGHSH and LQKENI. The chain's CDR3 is CASSRTAQMNTEAFF. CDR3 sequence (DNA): TGTGCCAGCTCACGGACAGCCCAGATGAACACTGAAGCTTTCTTT.

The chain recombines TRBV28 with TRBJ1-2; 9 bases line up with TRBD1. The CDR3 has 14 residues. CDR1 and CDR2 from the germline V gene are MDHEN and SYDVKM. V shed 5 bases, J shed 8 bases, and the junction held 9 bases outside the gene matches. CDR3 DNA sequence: TGTGCCAGCAGTGCAACAGGGGGCGGAGGAGGCTACACCTTC. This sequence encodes CASSATGGGGGYTF.

The CDR3 here is CASRLASGLGEASYEQYF. CDR3 coding DNA: TGTGCAAGTCGCTTAGCCTCTGGACTAGGGGAGGCTTCCTACGAGCAGTACTTC. The rearrangement links TRBV12-2 to TRBJ2-7; the D call of TRBD2 is as the table states it, not checked on the DNA. TRBV12-2 is flagged as a pseudogene. This CDR3 is built from 18 residues.

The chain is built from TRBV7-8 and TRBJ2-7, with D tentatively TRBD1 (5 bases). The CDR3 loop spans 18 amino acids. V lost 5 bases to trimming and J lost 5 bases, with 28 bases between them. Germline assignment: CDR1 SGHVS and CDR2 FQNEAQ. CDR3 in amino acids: CASSETPREPKALHEQYF. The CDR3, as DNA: TGTGCCAGCAGCGAAACCCCCAGGGAACCTAAAGCTCTACACGAGCAGTACTTC. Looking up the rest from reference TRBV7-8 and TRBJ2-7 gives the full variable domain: GAGVSQSPRYKVAKRGQDVALRCDPISGHVSLFWYQQALGQGPEFLTYFQNEAQLDKSGLPSDRFFAERPEGSVSTLKIQRTQQEDSAVYLCASSETPREPKALHEQYFGPGTRLTVT.

CDR3 in DNA: TGTGCCAGCAGCTTATGGGACAAGAACTATGGCTACACCTTC. It specifies CASSLWDKNYGYTF. The gene calls are TRBV7-9 and TRBJ1-2; maybe TRBD1 (6 bases). V lost 2 bases and J lost 2, with 9 bases in between. CDR3 size: 14 residues. The germline CDR1 and CDR2 sequences are SEHNR and FQNEAQ (reference sequence).

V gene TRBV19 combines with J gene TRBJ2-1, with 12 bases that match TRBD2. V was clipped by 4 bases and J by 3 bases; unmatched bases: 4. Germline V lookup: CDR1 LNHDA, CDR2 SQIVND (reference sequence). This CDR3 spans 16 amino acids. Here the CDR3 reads CASSTLAGGNYNEQFF. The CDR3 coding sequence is TGTGCCAGTAGTACCCTAGCGGGAGGGAACTACAATGAGCAGTTCTTC.

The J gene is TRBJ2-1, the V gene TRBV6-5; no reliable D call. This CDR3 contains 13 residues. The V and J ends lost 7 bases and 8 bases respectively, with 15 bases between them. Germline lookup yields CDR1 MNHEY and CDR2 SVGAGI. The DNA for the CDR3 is TGTGCCAGCACCTTTATCCTAGTGGATGAGCAGTTCTTC. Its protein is CASTFILVDEQFF.

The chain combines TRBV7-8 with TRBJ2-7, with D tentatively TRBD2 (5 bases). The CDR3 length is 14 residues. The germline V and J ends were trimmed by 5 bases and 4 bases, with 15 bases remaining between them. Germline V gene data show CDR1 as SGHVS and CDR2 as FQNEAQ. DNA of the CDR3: TGTGCCAGCAGCCTGGGAGCGGAGAAATACGAGCAGTACTTC. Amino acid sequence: CASSLGAEKYEQYF.

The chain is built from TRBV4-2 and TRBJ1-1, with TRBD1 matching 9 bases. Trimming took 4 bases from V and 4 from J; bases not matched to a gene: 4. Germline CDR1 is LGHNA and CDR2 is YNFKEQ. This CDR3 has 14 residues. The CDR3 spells CASSLWDRVTEAFF. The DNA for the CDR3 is TGTGCCAGCAGCCTTTGGGACAGGGTCACTGAAGCTTTCTTT.

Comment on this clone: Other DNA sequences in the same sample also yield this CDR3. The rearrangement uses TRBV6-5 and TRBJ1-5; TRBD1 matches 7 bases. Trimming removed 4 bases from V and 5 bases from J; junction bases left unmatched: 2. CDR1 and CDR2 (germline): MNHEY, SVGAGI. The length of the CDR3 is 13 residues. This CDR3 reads CASSFTGDQPQHF. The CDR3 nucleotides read TGTGCCAGCAGTTTCACAGGGGATCAGCCCCAGCATTTT.